These T cell receptor beta chains were read from a single sample in a study of cytotoxic CD8 clonotypes in ibrutinib-treated CLL. Measured with immunoSEQ multiplex PCR; TCRdb has only the in-frame clones, and not every one. There are nearly 300,000 clones in the sample; roughly three quarters occur only once, and roughly 5.7% lies in the top ten. This sample comprised PBMCs, obtained at disease progression, from a patient treated with ibrutinib. The receptors originated from a human donor with chronic lymphocytic leukemia. CDR3s include the opening cysteine and the closing phenylalanine or tryptophan. Fields, in order: CDR3 DNA, CDR3 protein, clone size, V gene, J gene, CDR3 length, D gene. D genes are given only for firm matches. Only some rows state a clone size, as once, few, many or a class for expanded clones.

TGCGCCAGCAGCCCAGGACAGGGCTGGGGCAATCAGCCCCAGCATTTT	CASSPGQGWGNQPQHF	-	TRBV5-1	TRBJ1-5	16	TRBD1
TGTGCCAGCAGTCCCTTAGCGGTAGGGGCGCAGTATTTT	CASSPLAVGAQYF	-	TRBV28	TRBJ2-3	13	-
TGTGCCAGCAGCAGGGACAGCTCCTATAATTCACCCCTCCACTTT	CASSRDSSYNSPLHF	-	TRBV6-5	TRBJ1-6	15	TRBD1
TGTGCCAGCAGTTTTCTTCGTGTTAGCAGAAACACCGGGGAGCTGTTTTTT	CASSFLRVSRNTGELFF	-	TRBV28	TRBJ2-2	17	-
TGTGCCAGCCTGCAACCTTGGGGCAATCAGCCCCAGCATTTT	CASLQPWGNQPQHF	few	TRBV19	TRBJ1-5	14	-
TGTGCCATCAGTGAGGACAGGGCCATCGATACGCAGTATTTT	CAISEDRAIDTQYF	few	TRBV10-3	TRBJ2-3	14	TRBD1
TGTGCCACCAGCGGCGGACAGGGAGGGCCAGATACGCAGTATTTT	CATSGGQGGPDTQYF	-	TRBV15	TRBJ2-3	15	-
TGTGCCAGCAGTCGTCTTGGGGTTCGCACTGAAGCTTTCTTT	CASSRLGVRTEAFF	-	TRBV6-1	TRBJ1-1	14	-
TGCAGTGCTCCAGGGGTTAACGAGCAGTACTTC	CSAPGVNEQYF	-	TRBV20-1	TRBJ2-7	11	-
TGTGCCAGCAGTTTCGGTCTGACGGGAGCCACAGATACGCAGTATTTT	CASSFGLTGATDTQYF	once	TRBV28	TRBJ2-3	16	-
TGTGCCAGCAGTGAAGCAGGGACAGTTATCACAGATACGCAGTATTTT	CASSEAGTVITDTQYF	-	TRBV2	TRBJ2-3	16	TRBD1
TGTGCCAGCTCACCAATGGGGATTCGGGAGACCCAGTACTTC	CASSPMGIRETQYF	few	TRBV18	TRBJ2-5	14	-
TGTGCCAGCAGATGGACAGGGGGGATAGAGGGCTACACCTTC	CASRWTGGIEGYTF	-	TRBV27	TRBJ1-2	14	TRBD1
TGCAGCGTTGATCCAGCGGGGAACTACAATGAGCAGTTCTTC	CSVDPAGNYNEQFF	-	TRBV29-1	TRBJ2-1	14	TRBD2
TGTGCCAGCAGCCCCACGGGGGTAGATACGCAGTATTTT	CASSPTGVDTQYF	-	TRBV5-6	TRBJ2-3	13	-
TGTGCCAGCAGCTCCCGGGACAGGGAAATCTACGAGCAGTACTTC	CASSSRDREIYEQYF	-	TRBV7-9	TRBJ2-7	15	TRBD1
TGCGCCAGCAGCTTGGGGTCAGTTCCTAACTATGGCTACACCTTC	CASSLGSVPNYGYTF	few	TRBV5-1	TRBJ1-2	15	-
TGTGCCAGCAACGGGGGACCGCTCTACAATGAGCAGTTCTTC	CASNGGPLYNEQFF	-	TRBV9	TRBJ2-1	14	-
TGTGCTAGTGGTCCCAACGGAGCTTATACGCAGTATTTT	CASGPNGAYTQYF	-	TRBV12-5	TRBJ2-3	13	-
TGTGCCAGCAGTTACTCGGGTCCGGGGAGGGGTCAGCCCCAGCATTTT	CASSYSGPGRGQPQHF	once	TRBV6-5	TRBJ1-5	16	-
TGCGCCAGCAGCCACCGCGGGAGGGGTAACACCGGGGAGCTGTTTTTT	CASSHRGRGNTGELFF	-	TRBV4-3	TRBJ2-2	16	TRBD2
TGTGCCAGCAACGGACAGGGTCGCAATGAGCAGTTCTTC	CASNGQGRNEQFF	-	TRBV6-1	TRBJ2-1	13	TRBD1
TGTGCCAGCAGCCCTTACCCGGGACAGGCTTTCACCGGGGAGCTGTTTTTT	CASSPYPGQAFTGELFF	-	TRBV11-2	TRBJ2-2	17	TRBD1
TGCAGCGTTGTAAGGCAGAACTATGGCTACACCTTC	CSVVRQNYGYTF	-	TRBV29-1	TRBJ1-2	12	-
TGTGCCAGCAGCTCTACAGGGAAAAGTATGAGTGGCTACACCTTC	CASSSTGKSMSGYTF	-	TRBV7-9	TRBJ1-2	15	-
TGTGCCAGCAGCAGGGGCCAAGAGACCCAGTACTTC	CASSRGQETQYF	once	TRBV6-5	TRBJ2-5	12	-
TGCGCCAGCAGTGGATGGGAAGCGACAGATACGCAGTATTTT	CASSGWEATDTQYF	-	TRBV10-1	TRBJ2-3	14	-
TGTGCCAGCAGCTCCCGGGGTTCCAATGAGCAGTTCTTC	CASSSRGSNEQFF	-	TRBV7-9	TRBJ2-1	13	-
TGTGCCAGCAGCCCCAACGGGGGGGCAGGGGTAGAGACCCAGTACTTC	CASSPNGGAGVETQYF	-	TRBV9	TRBJ2-5	16	TRBD2
TGCGCCAGCAGCCCACAGGGACAGCGGAGCTCCTACGAGCAGTACTTC	CASSPQGQRSSYEQYF	-	TRBV4-1	TRBJ2-7	16	TRBD1
TGTGCCAGCAGACCTACCGGGGATTATGGCTACACCTTC	CASRPTGDYGYTF	-	TRBV6-5	TRBJ1-2	13	-
TGTGCCATCAGTGAAGGTGCAACTAATGAAAAACTGTTTTTT	CAISEGATNEKLFF	-	TRBV10-3	TRBJ1-4	14	-
TGCGCCAGCAGCATTATACAAACAGGGGGATATGGCTACACCTTC	CASSIIQTGGYGYTF	-	TRBV5-1	TRBJ1-2	15	TRBD1
TGTGCCAGCTCGGAACTTGTAAACACCGGGGAGCTGTTTTTT	CASSELVNTGELFF	-	TRBV7-9	TRBJ2-2	14	-
TGTGCCAGCAGCCTCATTGGAGGGACGGCTCCCTACAATGAGCAGTTCTTC	CASSLIGGTAPYNEQFF	-	TRBV7-3	TRBJ2-1	17	-
TGTGCCACCGCCGTACGGCCAAGCACAGATACGCAGTATTTT	CATAVRPSTDTQYF	-	TRBV19	TRBJ2-3	14	-
TGTGCCAGCAGTCGCGTCTTACAGGGTGGTGAGAACTATGGCTACACCTTC	CASSRVLQGGENYGYTF	-	TRBV28	TRBJ1-2	17	-
TGTGCCAGCAGTGATGGACAGGGGGTCCGCGAGCAGTACTTC	CASSDGQGVREQYF	-	TRBV2	TRBJ2-7	14	TRBD1
TGTGCCAGCAGCTTAGTACTAACCTCCTACGAGCAGTACTTC	CASSLVLTSYEQYF	-	TRBV7-2	TRBJ2-7	14	-
TGTGCCAGCAAACCGCACGTGGGTTACGAGCAGTACTTC	CASKPHVGYEQYF	-	TRBV2	TRBJ2-7	13	-
TGTGCCAGCAGCTCCAGACAGGGGGGGACCCAGTACTTC	CASSSRQGGTQYF	few	TRBV7-6	TRBJ2-5	13	TRBD1
TGTGCCAGCAGAAAGACTAGCGGGCCTTACAATGAGCAGTTCTTC	CASRKTSGPYNEQFF	-	TRBV6-5	TRBJ2-1	15	TRBD2
TGTGCCAGCAGCGTTCCAGCTTACGCAGATACGCAGTATTTT	CASSVPAYADTQYF	-	TRBV9	TRBJ2-3	14	-
TGTGCCAGCAGCTTAGCGTCGGCAGAAAGCACAGATACGCAGTATTTT	CASSLASAESTDTQYF	-	TRBV7-8	TRBJ2-3	16	-
TGCGCCAGCAGCCAAACTACAGGGAACTACGAGCAGTACTTC	CASSQTTGNYEQYF	few	TRBV4-1	TRBJ2-7	14	-